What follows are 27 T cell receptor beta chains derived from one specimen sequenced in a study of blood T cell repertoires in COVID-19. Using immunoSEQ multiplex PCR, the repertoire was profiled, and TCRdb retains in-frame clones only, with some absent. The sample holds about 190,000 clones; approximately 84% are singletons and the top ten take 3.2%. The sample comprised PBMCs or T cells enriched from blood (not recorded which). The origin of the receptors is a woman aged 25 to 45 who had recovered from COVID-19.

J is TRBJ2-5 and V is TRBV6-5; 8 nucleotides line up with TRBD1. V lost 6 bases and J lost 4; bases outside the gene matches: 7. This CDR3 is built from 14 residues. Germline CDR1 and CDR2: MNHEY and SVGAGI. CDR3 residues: CASRLGTGGETQYF. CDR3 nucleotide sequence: TGTGCCAGCAGACTGGGGACAGGAGGAGAGACCCAGTACTTC.

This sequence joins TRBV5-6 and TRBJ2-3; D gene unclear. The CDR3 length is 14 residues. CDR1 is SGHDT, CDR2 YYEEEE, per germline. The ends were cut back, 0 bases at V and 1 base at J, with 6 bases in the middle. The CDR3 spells CASSLVPRTDTQYF. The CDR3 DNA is TGTGCCAGCAGCTTGGTTCCTCGCACAGATACGCAGTATTTT. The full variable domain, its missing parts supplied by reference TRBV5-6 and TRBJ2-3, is DAGVTQSPTHLIKTRGQQVTLRCSPKSGHDTVSWYQQALGQGPQFIFQYYEEEERQRGNFPDRFSGHQFPNYSSELNVNALLLGDSALYLCASSLVPRTDTQYFGPGTRLTVL.

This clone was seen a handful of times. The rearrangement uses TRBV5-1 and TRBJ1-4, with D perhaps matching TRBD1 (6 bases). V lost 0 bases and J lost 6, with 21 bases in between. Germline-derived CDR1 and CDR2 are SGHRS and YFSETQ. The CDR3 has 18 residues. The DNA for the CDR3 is TGCGCCAGCAGCTTGGAGAGTGGGGGCCGCAAGGCGGATGAAAAACTGTTTTTT. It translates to CASSLESGGRKADEKLFF.

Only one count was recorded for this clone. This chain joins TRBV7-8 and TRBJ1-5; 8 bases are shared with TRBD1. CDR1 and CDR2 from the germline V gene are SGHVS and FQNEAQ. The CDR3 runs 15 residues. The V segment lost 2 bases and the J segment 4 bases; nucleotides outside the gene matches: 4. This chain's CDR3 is CASSLRQGSNQPQHF. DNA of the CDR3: TGTGCCAGCAGCTTAAGACAGGGGTCAAATCAGCCCCAGCATTTT.

The DNA for the CDR3 is TGTGCCAGCAGCCCAGACAAGCTCTATGGCTACACCTTC. This translates into CASSPDKLYGYTF. The chain recombines TRBV28 with TRBJ1-2; D gene uncertain. The CDR3 spans 13 residues. Between the trimmed V and J ends, which lost 6 bases and 4 bases, there was a span of 12 bases. In germline, CDR1 is MDHEN, CDR2 SYDVKM.

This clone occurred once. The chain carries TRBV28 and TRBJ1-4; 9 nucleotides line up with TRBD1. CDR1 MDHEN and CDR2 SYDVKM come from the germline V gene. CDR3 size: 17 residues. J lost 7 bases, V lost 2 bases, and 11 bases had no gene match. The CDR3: CASSLVRVQGATEKLFF. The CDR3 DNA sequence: TGTGCCAGCAGTTTAGTCCGAGTACAGGGGGCGACTGAAAAACTGTTTTTT. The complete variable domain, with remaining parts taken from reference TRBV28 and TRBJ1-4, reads DVKVTQSSRYLVKRTGEKVFLECVQDMDHENMFWYRQDPGLGLRLIYFSYDVKMKEKGDIPEGYSVSREKKERFSLILESASTNQTSMYLCASSLVRVQGATEKLFFGSGTQLSVL.

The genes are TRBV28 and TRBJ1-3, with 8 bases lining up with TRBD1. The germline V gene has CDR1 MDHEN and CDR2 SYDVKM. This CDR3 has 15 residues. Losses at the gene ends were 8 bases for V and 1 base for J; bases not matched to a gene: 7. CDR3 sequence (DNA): TGTGCCAGCGGCGGGGACAGGCGATCTGGAAACACCATATATTTT. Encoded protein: CASGGDRRSGNTIYF. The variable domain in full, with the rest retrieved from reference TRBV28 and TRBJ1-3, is DVKVTQSSRYLVKRTGEKVFLECVQDMDHENMFWYRQDPGLGLRLIYFSYDVKMKEKGDIPEGYSVSREKKERFSLILESASTNQTSMYLCASGGDRRSGNTIYFGEGSWLTVV.

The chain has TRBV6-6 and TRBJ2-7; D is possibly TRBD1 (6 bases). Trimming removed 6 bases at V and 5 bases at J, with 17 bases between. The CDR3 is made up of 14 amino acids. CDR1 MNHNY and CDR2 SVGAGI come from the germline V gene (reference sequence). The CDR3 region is CASSPSVTGHEQYV. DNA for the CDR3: TGTGCCAGCAGCCCGAGCGTTACAGGGCACGAGCAGTACGTC.

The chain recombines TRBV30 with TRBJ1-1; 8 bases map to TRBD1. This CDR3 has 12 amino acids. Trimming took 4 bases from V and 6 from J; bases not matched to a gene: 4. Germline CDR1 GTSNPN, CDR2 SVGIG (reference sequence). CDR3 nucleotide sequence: TGTGCCTGGACCGGACAGGGCCCTGAAGCTTTCTTT. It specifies CAWTGQGPEAFF.

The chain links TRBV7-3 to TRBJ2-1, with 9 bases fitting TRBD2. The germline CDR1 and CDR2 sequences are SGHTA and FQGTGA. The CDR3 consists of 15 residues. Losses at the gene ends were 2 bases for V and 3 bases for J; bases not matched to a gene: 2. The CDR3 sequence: CASSLAGGLYNEQFF. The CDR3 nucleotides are TGTGCCAGCAGCTTAGCGGGAGGGCTCTACAATGAGCAGTTCTTC.

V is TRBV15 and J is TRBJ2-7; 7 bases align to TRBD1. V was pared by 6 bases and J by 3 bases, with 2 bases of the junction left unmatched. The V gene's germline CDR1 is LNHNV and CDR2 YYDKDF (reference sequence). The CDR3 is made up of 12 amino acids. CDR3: CATRHRGYEQYF. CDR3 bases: TGTGCCACCAGGCACAGGGGCTACGAGCAGTACTTC.

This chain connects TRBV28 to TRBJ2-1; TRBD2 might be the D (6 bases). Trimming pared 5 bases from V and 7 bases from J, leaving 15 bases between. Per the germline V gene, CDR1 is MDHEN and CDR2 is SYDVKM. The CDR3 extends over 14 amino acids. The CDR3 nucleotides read TGTGCCAGCAGTCGGGACTTCGTAGTAAATGAGCAGTTCTTC. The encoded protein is CASSRDFVVNEQFF.

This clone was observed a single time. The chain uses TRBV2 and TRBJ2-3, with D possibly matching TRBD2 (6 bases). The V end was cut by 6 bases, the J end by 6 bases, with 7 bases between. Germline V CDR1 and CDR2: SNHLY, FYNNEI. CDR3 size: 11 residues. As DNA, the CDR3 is TGTGCCAGCAGCCTAGCGGATACGCAGTATTTT. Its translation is CASSLADTQYF.

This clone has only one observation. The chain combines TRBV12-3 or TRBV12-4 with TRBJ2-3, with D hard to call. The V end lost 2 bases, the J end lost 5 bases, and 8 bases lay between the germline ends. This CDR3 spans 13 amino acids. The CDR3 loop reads CASSLSVRDTQYF. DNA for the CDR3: TGTGCCAGCAGTTTATCCGTCAGAGATACGCAGTATTTT.

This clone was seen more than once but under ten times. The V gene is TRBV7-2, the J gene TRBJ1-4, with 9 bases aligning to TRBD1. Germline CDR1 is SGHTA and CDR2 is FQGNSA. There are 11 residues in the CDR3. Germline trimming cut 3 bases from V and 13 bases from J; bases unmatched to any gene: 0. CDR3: CASSLDRGLFF. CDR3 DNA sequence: TGTGCCAGCAGCTTGGACAGGGGACTGTTTTTT.

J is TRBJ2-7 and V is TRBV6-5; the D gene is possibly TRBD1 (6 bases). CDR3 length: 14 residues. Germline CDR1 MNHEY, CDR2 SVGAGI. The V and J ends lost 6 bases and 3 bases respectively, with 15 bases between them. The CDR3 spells CASRTGYGGYEQYF. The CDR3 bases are TGTGCCAGCAGAACAGGGTATGGAGGCTACGAGCAGTACTTC.

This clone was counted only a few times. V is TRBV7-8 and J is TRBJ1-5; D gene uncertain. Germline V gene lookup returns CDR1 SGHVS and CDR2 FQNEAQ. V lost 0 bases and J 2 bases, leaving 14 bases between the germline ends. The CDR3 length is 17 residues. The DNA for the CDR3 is TGTGCCAGCAGCTTAGCGCTTGCCCGGGTGGGCAATCAGCCCCAGCATTTT. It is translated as CASSLALARVGNQPQHF.

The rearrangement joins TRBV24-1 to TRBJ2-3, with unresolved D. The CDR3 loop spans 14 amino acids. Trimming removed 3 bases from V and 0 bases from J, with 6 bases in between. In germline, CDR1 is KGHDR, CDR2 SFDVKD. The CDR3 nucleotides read TGTGCCACCAGTGATACGACTAGCACAGATACGCAGTATTTT. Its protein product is CATSDTTSTDTQYF.

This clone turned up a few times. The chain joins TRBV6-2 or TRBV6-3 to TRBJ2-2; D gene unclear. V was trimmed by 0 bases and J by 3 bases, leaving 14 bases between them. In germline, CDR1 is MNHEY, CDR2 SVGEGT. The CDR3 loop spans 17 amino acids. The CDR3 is CASSYSMGRYHTGELFF. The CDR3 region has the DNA TGTGCCAGCAGTTACTCGATGGGCCGCTACCACACCGGGGAGCTGTTTTTT.

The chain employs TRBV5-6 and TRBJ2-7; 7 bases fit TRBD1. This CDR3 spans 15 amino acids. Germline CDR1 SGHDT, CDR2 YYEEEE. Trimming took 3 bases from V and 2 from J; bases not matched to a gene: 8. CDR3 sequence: CASSSGQVPTYEQYV. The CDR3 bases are TGTGCCAGCAGCTCCGGACAGGTGCCCACCTACGAGCAGTACGTC.

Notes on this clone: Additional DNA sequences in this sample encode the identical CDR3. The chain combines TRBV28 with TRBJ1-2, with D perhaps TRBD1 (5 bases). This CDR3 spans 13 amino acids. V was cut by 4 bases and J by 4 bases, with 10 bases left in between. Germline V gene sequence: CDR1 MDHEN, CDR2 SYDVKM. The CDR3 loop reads CASSSTGSYGYTF. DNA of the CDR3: TGTGCCAGCAGTTCAACAGGATCCTATGGCTACACCTTC.

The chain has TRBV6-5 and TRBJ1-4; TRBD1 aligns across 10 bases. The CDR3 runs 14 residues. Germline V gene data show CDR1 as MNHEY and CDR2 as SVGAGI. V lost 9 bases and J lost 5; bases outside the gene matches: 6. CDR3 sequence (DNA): TGTGCCAGTAAACGACAGGGGGCAAATGAAAAACTGTTTTTT. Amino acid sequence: CASKRQGANEKLFF.

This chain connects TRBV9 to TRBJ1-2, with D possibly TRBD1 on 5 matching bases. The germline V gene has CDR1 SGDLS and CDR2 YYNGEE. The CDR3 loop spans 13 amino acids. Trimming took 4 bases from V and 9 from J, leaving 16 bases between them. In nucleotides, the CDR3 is TGTGCCAGCAGCCCCCCACCAGGGATTAGCTACACCTTC. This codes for CASSPPPGISYTF.

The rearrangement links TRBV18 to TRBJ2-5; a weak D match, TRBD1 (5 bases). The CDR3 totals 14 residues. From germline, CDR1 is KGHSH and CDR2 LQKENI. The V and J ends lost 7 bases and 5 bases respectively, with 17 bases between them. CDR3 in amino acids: CASFPTAPGETQYF. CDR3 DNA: TGTGCCAGCTTCCCGACAGCCCCGGGTGAGACCCAGTACTTC.

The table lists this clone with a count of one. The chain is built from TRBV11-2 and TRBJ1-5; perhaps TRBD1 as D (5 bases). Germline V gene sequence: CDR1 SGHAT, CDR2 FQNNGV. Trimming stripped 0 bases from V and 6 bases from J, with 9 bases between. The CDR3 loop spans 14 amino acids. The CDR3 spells CASSLDSGGQPQHF. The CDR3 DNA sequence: TGTGCCAGCAGCTTAGATTCGGGGGGTCAGCCCCAGCATTTT.

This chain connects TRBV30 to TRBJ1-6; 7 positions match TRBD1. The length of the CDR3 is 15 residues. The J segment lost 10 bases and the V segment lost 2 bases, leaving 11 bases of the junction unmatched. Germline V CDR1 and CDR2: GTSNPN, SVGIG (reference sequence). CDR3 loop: CAWSILDRLGSPLHF. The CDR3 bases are TGTGCCTGGAGTATATTGGACAGGCTCGGCTCACCCCTCCACTTT. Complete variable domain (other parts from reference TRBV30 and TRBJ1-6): SQTIHQWPATLVQPVGSPLSLECTVEGTSNPNLYWYRQAAGRGLQLLFYSVGIGQISSEVPQNLSASRPQDRQFILSSKKLLLSDSGFYLCAWSILDRLGSPLHFGNGTRLTVT.

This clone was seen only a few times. The CDR3 reads CASSLGDRGRIQENEQFF. The CDR3 DNA reads TGTGCCAGCAGCTTAGGGGACAGGGGGCGTATTCAGGAAAATGAGCAGTTCTTC. The chain carries TRBV7-9 and TRBJ2-1; 12 bases match TRBD1. The CDR3 has 18 residues. J lost 7 bases, V lost 1 base, and 11 bases had no gene match. CDR1 is SEHNR, CDR2 FQNEAQ, per germline (reference sequence).